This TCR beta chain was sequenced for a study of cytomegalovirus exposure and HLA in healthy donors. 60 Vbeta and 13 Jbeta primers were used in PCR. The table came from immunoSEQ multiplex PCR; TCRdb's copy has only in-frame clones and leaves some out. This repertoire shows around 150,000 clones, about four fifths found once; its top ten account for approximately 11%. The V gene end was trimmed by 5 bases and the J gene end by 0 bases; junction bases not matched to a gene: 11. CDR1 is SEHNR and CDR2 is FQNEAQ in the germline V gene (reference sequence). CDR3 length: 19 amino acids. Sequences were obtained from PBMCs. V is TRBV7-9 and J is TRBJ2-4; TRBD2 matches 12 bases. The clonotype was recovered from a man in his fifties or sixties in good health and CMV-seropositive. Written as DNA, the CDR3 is TGTGCCAGCAGCGCGTTATCCGGGACTAGCGGGTTAGCCAAAAACATTCAGTACTTC. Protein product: CASSALSGTSGLAKNIQYF.